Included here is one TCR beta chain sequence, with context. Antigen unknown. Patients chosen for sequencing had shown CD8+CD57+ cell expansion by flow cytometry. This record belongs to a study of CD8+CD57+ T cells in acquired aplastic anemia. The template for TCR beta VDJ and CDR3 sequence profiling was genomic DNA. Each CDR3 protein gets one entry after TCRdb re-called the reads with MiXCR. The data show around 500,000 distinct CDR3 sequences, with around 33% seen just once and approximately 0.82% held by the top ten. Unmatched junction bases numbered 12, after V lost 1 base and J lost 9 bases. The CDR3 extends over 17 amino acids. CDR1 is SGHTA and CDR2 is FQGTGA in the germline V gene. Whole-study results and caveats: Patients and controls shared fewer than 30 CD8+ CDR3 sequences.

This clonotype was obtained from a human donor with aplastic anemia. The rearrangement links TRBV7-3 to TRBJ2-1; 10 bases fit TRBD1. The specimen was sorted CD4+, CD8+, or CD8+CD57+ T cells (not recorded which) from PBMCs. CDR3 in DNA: TGTGCCAGCAGCTTAATACCGGGACAGGGGTCCCTTTTTGAGCAGTTCTTC. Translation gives CASSLIPGQGSLFEQFF.